This T cell receptor beta chain was captured by sequencing in a study of blood T cells in healthy people across ages. Details on this clonotype: An end of the junction does not agree with germline; a read error may underlie this.

A second PCR of roughly 7 to 11 cycles used a sample-barcoded 5' primer and a J-beta primer mix. Samples each returned at least 3 million CDR3-containing paired-end reads. Each CDR3 protein is one row after TCRdb ran MiXCR on the 5' RACE reads. In the table there are 650,000 to 1,000,000 distinct CDR3 sequences, roughly 40% of which are singletons. Germline V gene sequence: CDR1 SGHTA, CDR2 FQGTGA. The CDR3 is 15 amino acids. Sequencing was carried out using blood. The chain has TRBV7-3 and TRBJ1-6; D not certain. The TCR was taken from a young man in good health. CDR3 in DNA: TGTGCCAGCAGCTTAACTGGGAGTCGAAATTCACCCCCCCACTTT. It codes for CASSLTGSRNSPPHF.